These T cell receptor beta chains were read from a single sample in a study of OX40 agonist ivuxolimab in advanced cancers. Here immunoSEQ multiplex PCR was the method, and the copy in TCRdb shows in-frame clones only, minus some. The sample holds tens of thousands of clones, around 78% seen once. Sequenced material: CD4+ or CD8+ T cells sorted from blood, taken in a trial of the OX40 agonist ivuxolimab. All receptors come from an adult with an advanced solid tumor such as melanoma, head and neck, liver or kidney cancer. Each CDR3 is given with its conserved first and last residue. D genes are given only for firm matches. Clone size is given for some rows only: seen once, a few or many times, or a class if the clone is expanded.

v_call	j_call	clone_size	d_call	cdr3_aa	cdr3_nt
TRBV7-6	TRBJ2-7	NA	TRBD1	CASSLPEAGTGDEQYF	TGTGCCAGCAGCTTACCTGAGGCCGGGACAGGGGACGAGCAGTACTTC
TRBV13	TRBJ2-3	NA	TRBD2	CASSARLAGVSDTQYF	TGTGCCAGCAGCGCAAGACTAGCGGGGGTCTCAGATACGCAGTATTTT
TRBV9	TRBJ1-2	NA	TRBD1	CASSPTFTTGQGSYGYTF	TGTGCCAGCAGCCCTACCTTTACTACGGGACAGGGCTCCTATGGCTACACCTTC
TRBV9	TRBJ1-2	NA	NA	CASSVGQLYGYTF	TGTGCCAGCAGCGTAGGGCAGCTCTATGGCTACACCTTC
TRBV19	TRBJ1-1	few	TRBD1	CASSILQGTEAFF	TGTGCCAGTAGTATCTTACAGGGGACTGAAGCTTTCTTT
TRBV5-1	TRBJ1-1	NA	TRBD1	CASWRTGNTEAFF	TGCGCCAGCTGGCGGACAGGGAACACTGAAGCTTTCTTT
TRBV7-9	TRBJ2-1	NA	TRBD1	CASSPKGQERSNEQFF	TGTGCCAGCAGCCCCAAGGGACAGGAGCGATCCAATGAGCAGTTCTTC
TRBV19	TRBJ2-7	NA	NA	CASSIQGGEQYF	TGTGCCAGTAGTATTCAGGGTGGCGAGCAGTACTTC
TRBV11-1	TRBJ2-5	NA	NA	CASSPEVGEETQYF	TGTGCCAGCAGCCCAGAGGTAGGAGAAGAGACCCAGTACTTC
TRBV12-5	TRBJ2-1	few	NA	CASGFSVGGAREQFF	TGTGCTAGTGGTTTCAGTGTAGGGGGGGCAAGGGAGCAGTTCTTC
TRBV11-2	TRBJ2-7	medium-sized	TRBD1	CASSLGTGPSYEQYF	TGTGCCAGCAGCTTAGGGACAGGGCCCTCCTACGAGCAGTACTTC
TRBV7-9	TRBJ2-2	NA	NA	CASSPIGTPNTGELFF	TGTGCCAGCAGCCCAATCGGGACACCGAACACCGGGGAGCTGTTTTTT
TRBV6-9	TRBJ2-3	NA	TRBD2	CASSYVAGAQYF	TGTGCCAGCAGTTACGTAGCGGGGGCGCAGTATTTT
TRBV10-3	TRBJ2-2	medium-sized	TRBD2	CAISGSGIRGGINTGELFF	TGTGCCATCAGTGGGTCGGGAATTCGCGGGGGGATCAACACCGGGGAGCTGTTTTTT
TRBV7-2	TRBJ1-6	once	NA	CASSLEAGRTYNSPLHF	TGTGCCAGCAGCTTAGAAGCGGGGAGGACCTATAATTCACCCCTCCACTTT
TRBV7-6	TRBJ2-3	NA	NA	CASSLAVDTQYF	TGTGCCAGCAGCTTAGCTGTAGATACGCAGTATTTT
TRBV5-6	TRBJ2-2	few	NA	CASSLTWGGELFF	TGTGCCAGCAGCCTAACCTGGGGCGGGGAGCTGTTTTTT
TRBV21-1	TRBJ1-1	NA	NA	CASSKGTEENTEAFF	TGTGCCAGCAGCAAAGGAACGGAGGAAAACACTGAAGCTTTCTTT
TRBV7-2	TRBJ2-3	NA	NA	CASSSGGDTQYF	TGTGCCAGCAGCTCCGGGGGTGATACGCAGTATTTT
TRBV6-5	TRBJ2-1	NA	NA	CASRQGHEQFF	TGTGCCAGCAGACAGGGCCATGAGCAGTTCTTC
TRBV6-5	TRBJ1-2	once	NA	CASSPGANYGYTF	TGTGCCAGCAGTCCGGGGGCGAACTATGGCTACACCTTC